This T cell receptor (beta chain) was sequenced for a study of patients and donors after allogeneic stem cell transplantation. V dropped 1 base and J dropped 1; count of bases not matched to a gene: 2. The CDR3 runs to 16 residues. Germline V lookup: CDR1 LGHNA, CDR2 YSLEER. MiXCR, applied by TCRdb to the RT-PCR reads, yields one record per CDR3 protein. The sample contains 190,000 or so distinct CDR3 sequences, around 41% of which appear only once. The source is a human donor who was either an allogeneic HSCT recipient or a stem cell or donor lymphocyte infusion donor (not recorded which). It is not recorded whose cells these are; they may come from a transplant donor. Input material: blood, either unsorted or a sorted T cell fraction (not recorded which). This rearrangement joins TRBV4-3 to TRBJ2-3, with 10 bases identical to TRBD2. CDR3 sequence (DNA): TGCGCCAGCAGCCAAGGGGGGACTAGCGGCACAGATACGCAGTATTTT. It encodes CASSQGGTSGTDTQYF.